A selection of T cell receptor beta chains follows, all from one sample in a study of blood T cell repertoires in COVID-19. Here immunoSEQ multiplex PCR was the method, and the copy in TCRdb shows in-frame clones only, minus some. The sample contains about 670,000 clones, 75% to 90% of which appear only once. Sequencing input: peripheral blood. Receptors were obtained from a woman between 18 and 30 years old with acute or convalescent COVID-19. Both conserved end residues are part of each CDR3. A D gene is named only where the DNA matches it firmly.

TRBD2 | TRBV2 | CASMTSEAEQYF
NA | TRBV12-1 | CASSLWGRQVPLGQYF
NA | TRBV18 | CASSPPNGGRVGNQPQHF
NA | TRBV5-5 | CASSFGEAGNTIYF
NA | TRBV18 | CASSPSDRSSGANVLTF
NA | TRBV7-8 | CASSLEPRGDTQYF
TRBD1 | TRBV7-9 | CASREGAMEKLFF
TRBD1 | TRBV19 | CASNSPGQTAKNIQYF
TRBD2 | TRBV6-1 | CASSEWASGVAYEQYF
NA | TRBV5-6 | CASSPGQGHYGYTF
TRBD1 | TRBV27 | CASTPLGQGAYNEQFF
NA | TRBV30 | CAWSLRGGSRTEAFF
TRBD1 | TRBV5-8 | CASSSRGYANTGELFF
TRBD2 | TRBV3-1/TRBV3-2 | CASSFTSGGPPVTDTQYF
NA | TRBV5-1 | CASRTEMNTEAFF
NA | TRBV6-5 | CASSYSFRSGNTIYF
NA | TRBV7-2 | CASSDPGHHTEAFF
TRBD1 | TRBV4-1 | CASSQETGTYGYTF
NA | TRBV7-9 | CASRGTNIQYF
TRBD1 | TRBV4-1 | CASSQEEKTGKDGYTF
NA | TRBV30 | CAWSLANYGYTF
NA | TRBV12-5 | CASGLAGPYSPLHF
TRBD2 | TRBV4-3 | CASSQDPSGHEQFF
NA | TRBV28 | CATFGGSYEQYF